The 21 T cell receptor beta chains reported below all come from one sample, sequenced in a study of T-cell reconstitution after alpha-beta-depleted transplantation in children. During its preparation, the TCRbeta library received unique molecular identifiers. TCRdb reanalysed the PCR reads using MiXCR and keeps one entry per CDR3 protein. In the table there are 780,000 or so distinct CDR3 sequences, 15% to 20% of which are singletons. Here the sequenced sample was PBMCs, mostly from graft donor cells, taken 360 days after TCRalphabeta/CD19-depleted stem cell transplant. These receptors all stem from a male patient aged 10-17 years who had a stem cell transplant for acute lymphoblastic leukemia, so the T cells may come from the graft donor.

This clonotype was detected only a few times. DNA for the CDR3: TGTGCCAGCAGCCGGGACAGGGAAGTTCAGCCCCAGCATTTT. It yields the protein CASSRDREVQPQHF. The genes are TRBV6-1 and TRBJ1-5, with 9 nucleotides matching TRBD1. Germline assignment: CDR1 MNHNS and CDR2 SASEGT. This CDR3 is built from 14 residues. With V trimmed by 6 bases and J by 6 bases, 6 bases remained unmatched.

This clonotype was counted a few times. The rearrangement links TRBV7-9 to TRBJ2-1, with D perhaps matching TRBD2 (6 bases). The V and J ends lost 1 base and 3 bases respectively, with 13 bases between them. The CDR3 is 16 residues long. Germline CDR1 reads SEHNR; CDR2 reads FQNEAQ (reference sequence). CDR3 amino acids: CASSLDLAMYYNEQFF. The DNA of the CDR3 is TGTGCCAGCAGCTTAGACCTAGCGATGTACTACAATGAGCAGTTCTTC.

This rearrangement joins TRBV24-1 to TRBJ2-1, with 7 positions matching TRBD2. This CDR3 is built from 18 residues. V lost 0 bases and J lost 0; bases outside the gene matches: 7. Germline V CDR1 and CDR2: KGHDR, SFDVKD. For the CDR3, the DNA is TGTGCCACCAGTGATTTGCACGTCCAGCGGGGCTCCTACAATGAGCAGTTCTTC. Translated, it gives CATSDLHVQRGSYNEQFF.

This clonotype has ten or more counts. This chain uses TRBV12-3 or TRBV12-4 with TRBJ2-2; maybe TRBD1 (5 bases). The CDR3 loop spans 15 amino acids. V shed 1 base and J shed 5 bases, with 11 bases lying between them. The CDR3 here is CASSLGGARTGELFF. The DNA for the CDR3 is TGTGCCAGCAGTTTAGGGGGCGCCCGAACCGGGGAGCTGTTTTTT.

This clonotype was recorded at least ten times. This chain joins TRBV20-1 and TRBJ1-1, with unresolved D. Between the trimmed V and J ends, which lost 0 bases and 2 bases, there was a span of 10 bases. The CDR3 is 14 residues long. CDR1 DFQATT and CDR2 SNEGSKA come from the germline V gene (reference sequence). CDR3: CSAREPLQNTEAFF. In DNA form, the CDR3 reads TGCAGTGCTAGAGAGCCCCTCCAAAACACTGAAGCTTTCTTT.

This clonotype was observed a handful of times. The chain joins TRBV5-1 to TRBJ1-4; perhaps TRBD1 as D (5 bases). V gave up 4 bases and J gave up 0 bases, with 16 bases separating them. Per the germline V gene, CDR1 is SGHRS and CDR2 is YFSETQ. This CDR3 has 17 residues. CDR3 amino acids: CASSLDPRGATNEKLFF. The CDR3 DNA follows: TGCGCCAGCAGCCTGGACCCCAGAGGGGCAACTAATGAAAAACTGTTTTTT.

The chain links TRBV5-1 to TRBJ2-1; weak D call: TRBD2 (6 bases). The CDR3 has 15 residues. Per the germline V gene, CDR1 is SGHRS and CDR2 is YFSETQ. The V end was cut by 0 bases, the J end by 5 bases, with 12 bases between. The CDR3 bases are TGCGCCAGCAGCTTGGGTTGGACTACCAACAATGAGCAGTTCTTC. Residues: CASSLGWTTNNEQFF.

This chain uses TRBV29-1 with TRBJ2-1; 11 bases are shared with TRBD2. The CDR3 contains 15 residues. Germline V CDR1 and CDR2: SQVTM, ANQGSEA. V dropped 0 bases and J dropped 8; count of bases not matched to a gene: 6. In DNA form, the CDR3 reads TGCAGCGTTGAAGAAACTAGCGGGAGAAGCGATGAGCAGTTCTTC. Amino acids: CSVEETSGRSDEQFF.

This clonotype was seen a single time. The V and J genes are TRBV6-4 and TRBJ2-1, with TRBD1 as a possible D gene (6 bases). Germline assignment: CDR1 MRHNA and CDR2 SNTAGT. Trimming pared 0 bases from V and 7 bases from J, leaving 13 bases between. This CDR3 has 15 amino acids. CDR3 region: CASSDSSAGENEQFF. As DNA, the CDR3 is TGTGCCAGCAGTGACTCGAGCGCAGGGGAGAATGAGCAGTTCTTC.

This clonotype was counted a few times. Germline is not matched at one junction end, which may reflect a read error. The CDR3 sequence: CASSLGQAHSRDF. In nucleotides, the CDR3 is TGTGCCAGCAGTTTAGGACAGGCCCACAGCAGAGACTTC. The chain carries TRBV27 and TRBJ2-1, with TRBD1 matching 7 bases. The germline CDR1 and CDR2 sequences are MNHEY and SMNVEV (reference sequence). This CDR3 comprises 13 residues.

The V call is TRBV13, the J call TRBJ2-7; D is uncertain. The germline V gene has CDR1 PRHDT and CDR2 FYEKMQ (reference sequence). The CDR3 consists of 15 residues. The V and J ends lost 5 bases and 3 bases respectively, with 17 bases between them. The CDR3 spells CASSPSVNPLYEQYF. DNA for the CDR3: TGTGCCAGCAGCCCTTCCGTCAATCCTCTCTACGAGCAGTACTTC.

This clonotype was picked up a small number of times. An end of the junction does not agree with germline; a read error may underlie this. This sequence joins TRBV5-1 and TRBJ2-1, with D perhaps matching TRBD1 (6 bases). Germline values: CDR1 SGHRS, CDR2 YFSETQ. The CDR3 has 15 residues. The CDR3 reads CASSRWGQSDVSGAF. In nucleotides, the CDR3 is TGCGCCAGCAGCCGTTGGGGGCAGTCAGACGTGAGTGGTGCCTTC.

This clonotype appeared many times. The chain links TRBV25-1 to TRBJ2-1; 11 bases fit TRBD2. Losses at the gene ends were 4 bases for V and 8 bases for J; bases not matched to a gene: 10. Germline V lookup: CDR1 MGHDK, CDR2 SYGVNS. The CDR3 covers 16 residues. CDR3 sequence reads: CASSGIAGGKGDEQFF. The CDR3, as DNA: TGTGCCAGCAGTGGGATAGCGGGAGGGAAAGGCGATGAGCAGTTCTTC. Variable domain in full (rest from reference TRBV25-1 and TRBJ2-1): EADIYQTPRYLVIGTGKKITLECSQTMGHDKMYWYQQDPGMELHLIHYSYGVNSTEKGDLSSESTVSRIRTEHFPLTLESARPSHTSQYLCASSGIAGGKGDEQFFGPGTRLTVL.

This clonotype was observed a handful of times. The chain links TRBV5-1 to TRBJ2-7; D remains unclear. Germline V gene sequence: CDR1 SGHRS, CDR2 YFSETQ. The CDR3 has 13 amino acids. V was shortened by 5 bases and J by 3 bases, with 12 bases between the two germline ends. The CDR3 region is CASRTEKNYEQYF. CDR3 DNA sequence: TGCGCCAGCAGGACGGAAAAAAACTACGAGCAGTACTTC.

This clonotype has a handful of counts. The V call is TRBV12-3 or TRBV12-4, the J call TRBJ2-7; the match to TRBD1 covers 7 bases. The CDR3 totals 17 residues. Trimming removed 4 bases from V and 0 bases from J; junction bases left unmatched: 12. CDR3 coding DNA: TGTGCCAGCAGTTGGGGGACAGTTATTGCCCTCTCCTACGAGCAGTACTTC. It yields the protein CASSWGTVIALSYEQYF.

This clonotype was seen at least ten times. The chain has TRBV28 and TRBJ2-7, with 7 bases identical to TRBD1. V shed 3 bases, J shed 3 bases, and the junction held 8 bases outside the gene matches. The CDR3 runs to 15 residues. CDR1 and CDR2 (germline): MDHEN, SYDVKM. The CDR3 DNA is TGTGCCAGCAGTTTCGACCGGACAGGCCTCTACGAGCAGTACTTC. This codes for CASSFDRTGLYEQYF.

The V gene is TRBV11-2, the J gene TRBJ2-6; D may be TRBD2 (5 bases). V was pared by 7 bases and J by 0 bases, with 13 bases between. Germline V gene lookup returns CDR1 SGHAT and CDR2 FQNNGV. The CDR3 is 16 residues long. CDR3 sequence: CASTSDWSSGANVLTF. Here the CDR3 DNA reads TGTGCCAGCACCTCGGACTGGAGCTCTGGGGCCAACGTCCTGACTTTC. Based on the CDR3 plus reference TRBV11-2 and TRBJ2-6, the full variable domain is EAGVAQSPRYKIIEKRQSVAFWCNPISGHATLYWYQQILGQGPKLLIQFQNNGVVDDSQLPKDRFSAERLKGVDSTLKIQPAKLEDSAVYLCASTSDWSSGANVLTFGAGSRLTVL.

The sample holds a few counts of this clonotype. The chain's CDR3 is CATSDFNYGYTF. The CDR3 nucleotides read TGTGCCACCAGTGATTTCAACTATGGCTACACCTTC. V is TRBV24-1 and J is TRBJ1-2; no definite D call. This CDR3 comprises 12 residues. Per germline, CDR1 KGHDR and CDR2 SFDVKD. Trimming removed 1 base from V and 2 bases from J, with 1 base in between.

This clonotype appeared a few times. J is TRBJ1-1 and V is TRBV5-1; possibly TRBD1 for D (6 bases). Per germline, CDR1 SGHRS and CDR2 YFSETQ. Trimming removed 0 bases at V and 7 bases at J, with 10 bases between. This CDR3 has 13 residues. The CDR3 coding sequence is TGCGCCAGCAGCTTGGACCAGGGGCTTGAAGCTTTCTTT. Protein: CASSLDQGLEAFF.

V gene TRBV6-1 combines with J gene TRBJ2-1; 8 nucleotides align to TRBD1. Trimming removed 6 bases from V and 8 bases from J; junction bases left unmatched: 9. CDR1 is MNHNS, CDR2 SASEGT, per germline. CDR3 length: 14 amino acids. The chain's CDR3 is CASSRSYRGDEQFF. Written as DNA, the CDR3 is TGTGCCAGCAGCCGTTCTTACAGGGGGGATGAGCAGTTCTTC.

The chain joins TRBV19 to TRBJ1-1; the match to TRBD1 covers 8 bases. This CDR3 comprises 15 residues. V trimming: 7 bases; J trimming: 1 base; junction bases outside the gene matches: 8. Germline V CDR1 and CDR2: LNHDA, SQIVND (reference sequence). The DNA of the CDR3 is TGTGCCAGTACTATGACAGGGGAGGCGAACACTGAAGCTTTCTTT. Translating it yields CASTMTGEANTEAFF.